This T cell receptor beta chain emerged from a study of CD8+ T cells in alopecia areata. The sequencing template was cDNA reverse transcribed from extracted RNA. Profiled with immunoSEQ multiplex PCR; TCRdb holds only in-frame clones, not every one. Here the sample spans roughly 200,000 clones, approximately 55% being singletons. The treatment is: oral pan-JAK inhibitor, 5-10 mg twice daily. Here the sequenced sample was CD8+ T cells sorted from blood, taken at week 24, from a patient treated with tofacitinib. The receptor's source is a human donor with alopecia areata.

As DNA, the CDR3 is TGTGCCAGCAGCCCCACGACTAGCGGGGCAGTCTACAATGAGCAGTTCTTC. It yields the protein CASSPTTSGAVYNEQFF. This chain joins TRBV5-4 and TRBJ2-1; 11 positions match TRBD2. CDR3 size: 17 residues. Germline V gives CDR1 SGHNT, CDR2 YYREEE (reference sequence). Trimming cost V 4 bases and J 3 bases; bases outside gene matches: 9.